These 7 T cell receptor beta chains share one sample of origin, sequenced in a study of T cells in Graves' hyperthyroidism and ophthalmopathy (dated by TCRdb to the late 2010s). Receptors were amplified or captured by multiplex PCR. The sample was run on an Illumina HiSeq 2000. The TCR beta CDR3 regions were amplified from RNA transcripts. For the first round of RT-PCR on the TCR CDR3, the HTBI primer set was used together with the Qiagen OneStep RT-PCR kit. TCRdb applied fastp at Q25 and MiXCR to the public reads, then kept only in-frame beta chains. Duplicate CDR3 protein sequences are folded into a single record with the most common DNA and genes. The sample records about 400,000 distinct CDR3 sequences, under 15% of which are singletons. The ten largest make up around a third of the sample. The sample taken for sequencing was blood. These receptors came from a woman between 25 and 40 years old with Graves' hyperthyroidism.

This clonotype has more than one count but fewer than ten. The chain uses TRBV24-1 and TRBJ2-7; D is unresolved. Trimming removed 4 bases at V and 2 bases at J, with 11 bases between. Germline V gene sequence: CDR1 KGHDR, CDR2 SFDVKD. The CDR3 totals 14 residues. The CDR3 protein is CATSDSRVTYEQYF. DNA for the CDR3: TGTGCCACCAGTGACTCAAGGGTAACCTACGAGCAGTACTTC.

This chain connects TRBV7-9 to TRBJ1-1; D not certain. Trimming pared 1 base from V and 0 bases from J, leaving 9 bases between. The CDR3 totals 15 residues. Germline assignment: CDR1 SEHNR and CDR2 FQNEAQ (reference sequence). CDR3 coding DNA: TGTGCCAGCAGCTTAGACACGGGGATGAACACTGAAGCTTTCTTT. This translates into CASSLDTGMNTEAFF. Complete variable domain (other parts from reference TRBV7-9 and TRBJ1-1): DTGVSQNPRHKITKRGQNVTFRCDPISEHNRLYWYRQTLGQGPEFLTYFQNEAQLEKSRLLSDRFSAERPKGSFSTLEIQRTEQGDSAMYLCASSLDTGMNTEAFFGQGTRLTVV.

The V call is TRBV7-9, the J call TRBJ1-1; 7 bases line up with TRBD1. Germline CDR1 and CDR2: SEHNR and FQNEAQ (reference sequence). CDR3 length: 18 residues. With V trimmed by 5 bases and J by 1 base, 16 bases remained unmatched. CDR3 protein: CASSPLLSYGTANTEAFF. The CDR3 DNA is TGTGCCAGCAGCCCCCTCTTAAGTTACGGGACAGCGAACACTGAAGCTTTCTTT.

This clonotype was counted ten times or more. The chain carries TRBV12-3 or TRBV12-4 and TRBJ2-7; no reliable D call. The V end was cut by 6 bases, the J end by 4 bases, with 13 bases between. The CDR3 runs 13 residues. CDR3 loop: CASSPQVGYEQYF. CDR3 nucleotide sequence: TGTGCCAGCAGCCCCCAGGTGGGTTACGAGCAGTACTTC.

This clonotype was seen repeatedly, ten times or more. The chain is built from TRBV2 and TRBJ1-4; possible D gene TRBD1, 5 bases. CDR1 is SNHLY and CDR2 is FYNNEI in the germline V gene. The V and J ends lost 6 bases and 0 bases respectively, with 17 bases between them. There are 17 residues in the CDR3. CDR3 coding DNA: TGTGCCAGCAGAGGAGGGGTCGGTGGGGCAACTAATGAAAAACTGTTTTTT. This gives the protein CASRGGVGGATNEKLFF.

At least ten counts were recorded for this clonotype. This sequence joins TRBV6-5 and TRBJ2-7; either TRBD1 or TRBD2 may supply D (6 bases each). The ends were cut back, 0 bases at V and 3 bases at J, with 12 bases in the middle. Germline CDR1 reads MNHEY; CDR2 reads SVGAGI. This CDR3 is built from 15 residues. The CDR3 nucleotides read TGTGCCAGCAGTTACTCGAGGGGGGCGGGCTACGAGCAGTACTTC. Protein product: CASSYSRGAGYEQYF.

The rearrangement uses TRBV30 and TRBJ2-1; 12 nucleotides align to TRBD2. The V segment lost 3 bases and the J segment 8 bases; nucleotides outside the gene matches: 8. CDR1 is GTSNPN and CDR2 is SVGIG in the germline V gene (reference sequence). The CDR3 extends over 15 amino acids. The CDR3 nucleotides are TGTGCCTGGAGCTCTCTAGCGGGAGGGGGGGATGAGCAGTTCTTC. Translated, it gives CAWSSLAGGGDEQFF.